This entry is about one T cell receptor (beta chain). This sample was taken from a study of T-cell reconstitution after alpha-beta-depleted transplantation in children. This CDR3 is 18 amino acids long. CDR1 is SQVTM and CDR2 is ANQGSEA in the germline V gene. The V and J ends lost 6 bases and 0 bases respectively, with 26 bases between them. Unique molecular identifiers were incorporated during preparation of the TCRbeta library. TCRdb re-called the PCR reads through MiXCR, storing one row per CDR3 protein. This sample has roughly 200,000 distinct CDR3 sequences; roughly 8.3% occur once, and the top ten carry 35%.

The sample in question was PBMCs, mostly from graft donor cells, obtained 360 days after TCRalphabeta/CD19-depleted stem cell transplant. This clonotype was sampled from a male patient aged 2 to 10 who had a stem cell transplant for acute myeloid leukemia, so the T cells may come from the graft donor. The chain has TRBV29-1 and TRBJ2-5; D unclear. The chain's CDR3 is CSVPSWPPGSDHQETQYF. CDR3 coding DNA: TGCAGCGTCCCATCTTGGCCGCCCGGGTCCGACCACCAAGAGACCCAGTACTTC. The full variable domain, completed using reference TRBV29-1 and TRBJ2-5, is SAVISQKPSRDICQRGTSLTIQCQVDSQVTMMFWYRQQPGQSLTLIATANQGSEATYESGFVIDKFPISRPNLTFSTLTVSNMSPEDSSIYLCSVPSWPPGSDHQETQYFGPGTRLLVL.